The present T cell receptor (beta chain) was sequenced within a study of blood T cell repertoires in COVID-19. Study overall: Samples of COVID-19 (acute and convalescent) were obtained from the United States, Italy and Spain. Sample material is recorded as cDNA or gDNA derived from T cells, B-cell-depleted T cells, or PBMCs.

How the authors handled the data: Amplification of reference gene primers was used by the study to estimate nucleated cell counts. TCRdb's table, derived via immunoSEQ multiplex PCR, lists solely in-frame clones and lacks some. D and trimming come from the DNA, and the V and J calls and clone size come from that table. The sample shows under 40,000 clones, roughly 88% of them seen only once. The CDR3 consists of 16 residues. Trimming shortened V by 5 bases and J by 0 bases, and 14 bases separated the two germline ends. Looked up from germline, CDR1 is MNHEY and CDR2 is SMNVEV (reference sequence). The chain joins TRBV27 to TRBJ2-4, with D possibly being TRBD1 (6 bases). Sequences were obtained from peripheral blood. The sequence derives from a man in his 70s with active COVID-19. CDR3 in DNA: TGTGCCAGCAGTCTTCGACAGGCCTTAGCCAAAAACATTCAGTACTTC. It encodes CASSLRQALAKNIQYF.